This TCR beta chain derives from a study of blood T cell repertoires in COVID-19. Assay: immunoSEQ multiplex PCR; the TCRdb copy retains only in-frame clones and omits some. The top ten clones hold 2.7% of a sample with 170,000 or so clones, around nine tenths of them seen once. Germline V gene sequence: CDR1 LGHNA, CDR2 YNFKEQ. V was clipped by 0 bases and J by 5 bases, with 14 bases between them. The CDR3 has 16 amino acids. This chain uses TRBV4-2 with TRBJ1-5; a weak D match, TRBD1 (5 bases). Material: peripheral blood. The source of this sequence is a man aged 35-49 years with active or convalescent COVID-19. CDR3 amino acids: CASSQEGGTGYQPQHF. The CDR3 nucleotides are TGTGCCAGCAGCCAAGAGGGAGGGACGGGTTATCAGCCCCAGCATTTT.